A selection of T cell receptor beta chains follows, all from one sample in a study of shared clonotypes between healthy human individuals. Some clones are missing from TCRdb's copy, which holds only in-frame ones; the method was immunoSEQ multiplex PCR. The repertoire holds around 2.1 million clones, about 93% seen once, with 1.5% to 2% in the top ten. The sample taken for sequencing was naive CD8+ T cells from PBMCs. The receptors come from a man between 18 and 35 years old in good health. Some clones in this sample may be carry-over from other donors' samples. CDR3s include the opening cysteine and the closing phenylalanine or tryptophan. The D gene is left open where the match is weak. A row's size may be missing; if present it is once, few, many or a size class.

>TRBJ2-1|TRBD1|TRBV9|-
TGTGCCAGCAGCGGACCGACAGGGGGTGTCCCCCGGGGTGAGCAGTTCTTC
CASSGPTGGVPRGEQFF
>TRBJ2-7|TRBD1|TRBV5-6|once
TGTGCCAGCAGCCCGGGGACAGCAACTTTATACGAGCAGTACTTC
CASSPGTATLYEQYF
>TRBJ2-2|-|TRBV29-1|-
TGCAGCGCGGTAGGGGGTAACACCGGGGAGCTGTTTTTT
CSAVGGNTGELFF
>TRBJ2-1|-|TRBV13|-
TGTGCCAGCAGCGTCCCTCTGGGACATGAGCAGTTCTTC
CASSVPLGHEQFF
>TRBJ2-5|-|TRBV28|-
TGTGCCAGCAGTTTATTGGGGATTAACCAAGAGACCCAGTACTTC
CASSLLGINQETQYF
>TRBJ1-1|-|TRBV10-3|-
TGTGCCATCAGTGAGTCTGCTACCGGGAGGACTGAAGCTTTCTTT
CAISESATGRTEAFF
>TRBJ1-1|-|TRBV7-9|-
TGTGCCAGCAGCTTTAAGGCCACTGAAGCTTTCTTT
CASSFKATEAFF
>TRBJ1-5|-|TRBV18|-
TGTGCCAGCTCTCCAAGTGATGGGGGAGTCAATCAGCCCCAGCATTTT
CASSPSDGGVNQPQHF
>TRBJ2-3|TRBD1|TRBV27|-
TGTGCCAGCAGTTTCCTTCTTAGGGGGCGAGGAGGAGATACGCAGTATTTT
CASSFLLRGRGGDTQYF
>TRBJ1-4|-|TRBV4-1|-
TGCGCCAGCAGCCAAGATCCTAGGACGGATGAAAAACTGTTTTTT
CASSQDPRTDEKLFF
>TRBJ1-1|-|TRBV19|-
TGTGCCAGTAGTGAGGCAGGGTCGCACACTGAAGCTTTCTTT
CASSEAGSHTEAFF
>TRBJ2-1|TRBD2|TRBV5-4|-
TGTGCCAGCAGCCCTAGCGGCCGGTCCTACAATGAGCAGTTCTTC
CASSPSGRSYNEQFF
>TRBJ2-1|-|TRBV6-6|-
TGTGCCAGCAGTTACTCGCGGTTCCCGTTCTTC
CASSYSRFPFF
>TRBJ2-1|-|TRBV5-6|-
TGTGCCAGCCAAAACGGCTCCTACAATGAGCAGTTCTTC
CASQNGSYNEQFF
>TRBJ1-2|TRBD1|TRBV14|-
TGTGCCAGCAGCCAAAGTATCGGGCAGGGGGATGGCTACACCTTC
CASSQSIGQGDGYTF
>TRBJ1-3|-|TRBV15|-
TGTGCCACCAGCAGAGGCTGGAGCTCTGGAAACACCATATATTTT
CATSRGWSSGNTIYF
>TRBJ1-1|-|TRBV6-1|-
TGTGCCAGCAGTGAAGAAGGGCTCCGGGACACTGAAGCTTTCTTT
CASSEEGLRDTEAFF
>TRBJ2-7|-|TRBV7-2|-
TGTGCCAGCAGCTCCTATACACAGGGTCCCCCTAACGAGCAGTACTTC
CASSSYTQGPPNEQYF
>TRBJ2-5|TRBD2|TRBV19|-
TGTGCCAGTAGTCGCGGGGGAGCCCAAGAGACCCAGTACTTC
CASSRGGAQETQYF
>TRBJ2-3|TRBD2|TRBV7-2|-
TGTGCCAGCAGCTTACGGGGACTAGCGGGAGGTGCAGATACGCAGTATTTT
CASSLRGLAGGADTQYF
>TRBJ2-1|-|TRBV11-2|-
TGTGCCAGCAGCTTAGTAGGGAGCCCCTACAATGAGCAGTTCTTC
CASSLVGSPYNEQFF
>TRBJ2-2|-|TRBV11-2|-
TGTGCCAGCAGCTTAGATCCCCCCTGGACAGAGAACACCGGGGAGCTGTTTTTT
CASSLDPPWTENTGELFF
>TRBJ2-1|-|TRBV7-9|-
TGTGCCAGCAGCTTCCCAGCGTATACCTACAATGAGCAGTTCTTC
CASSFPAYTYNEQFF
>TRBJ2-3|-|TRBV27|-
TGTGCCAGCAGTCCCATGACCGGAGATACGCAGTATTTT
CASSPMTGDTQYF
>TRBJ2-2|-|TRBV7-3|-
TGTGCCAGCAGCTTAAACGGGGGAAATACCGGGGAGCTGTTTTTT
CASSLNGGNTGELFF
>TRBJ2-1|-|TRBV19|-
TGTGCCAGTAGTTCTCCAAACAATGAGCAGTTCTTC
CASSSPNNEQFF
>TRBJ2-1|TRBD2|TRBV30|-
TGTGCCTGGAGTGTTAGAGCGGGAGTCGGCAATGAGCAGTTCTTC
CAWSVRAGVGNEQFF
>TRBJ2-3|-|TRBV19|-
TGTGCCGCAGGACTATTTTGGGGCGCAGATACGCAGTATTTT
CAAGLFWGADTQYF
>TRBJ2-7|-|TRBV7-2|-
TGTGCCAGCAGCTTAGAAGCGGTGGCACACTACGAGCAGTACTTC
CASSLEAVAHYEQYF
>TRBJ1-2|-|TRBV29-1|few
TGCAGCGCCAACAGTATCTCTGGCTACACCTTC
CSANSISGYTF
>TRBJ2-1|TRBD2|TRBV25-1|-
TGTGCCAGCAGTGAAATAGCGGGCCCAGCTGTCCATGAGCAGTTCTTC
CASSEIAGPAVHEQFF
>TRBJ2-7|TRBD2|TRBV9|-
TGTGCCAGCAGCCTCGCCGGGACTACCAGAGAAGAGCAGTACTTC
CASSLAGTTREEQYF
>TRBJ2-5|TRBD1|TRBV14|-
TGTGCCAGCAGCCAAGCGACAGGGCTAAAAGAGACCCAGTACTTC
CASSQATGLKETQYF
>TRBJ1-1|-|TRBV27|-
TGTGCCAGCAGTTTTTGGGGGGAGAGGGCTGAAGCTTTCTTT
CASSFWGERAEAFF
>TRBJ1-2|-|TRBV7-2|-
TGTGCCAGCAGCTTAGAAGGGTCGGGGGGATCTGGCTACACCTTC
CASSLEGSGGSGYTF
>TRBJ2-7|-|TRBV27|-
TGTGCCAGCAGTTCGGGACGAGTAAACGAGCAGTACTTC
CASSSGRVNEQYF
>TRBJ2-4|-|TRBV11-2|-
TGTGCCAGCAGCTTAGAGGTCCCTGGTGGCGGGGTAGCCAAAAACATTCAGTACTTC
CASSLEVPGGGVAKNIQYF
>TRBJ2-2|-|TRBV18|-
TGTGCCAGCTCATCGATAGGAAGGAACACCGGGGAGCTGTTTTTT
CASSSIGRNTGELFF
>TRBJ2-7|-|TRBV27|-
TGTGCCAGCAGTTTGGGCCGTTCACCCTACGAGCAGTACTTC
CASSLGRSPYEQYF
>TRBJ2-7|TRBD1|TRBV10-3|-
TGTGCCATCAGTTATTACCCGGGACAGACTCTTCGGTACGAGCAGTACTTC
CAISYYPGQTLRYEQYF
>TRBJ1-1|-|TRBV19|-
TGTGCCAGTAGTATTGTGGGGGGGGCTGAAGCTTTCTTT
CASSIVGGAEAFF
>TRBJ2-2|-|TRBV9|-
TGTGCCAGCAGCGCGGGGACACTAAACACCGGGGAGCTGTTTTTT
CASSAGTLNTGELFF